This T cell receptor (beta chain) was observed in a study of technical replicates of blood from a handful of donors. Data came from immunoSEQ multiplex PCR; TCRdb stores just in-frame clones and leaves some out. The sample lists over 50,000 clones; about 87% were seen once. The V end was cut by 3 bases, the J end by 5 bases, with 13 bases between. The germline V gene encodes CDR1 LNHDA and CDR2 SQIVND (reference sequence). This CDR3 comprises 14 residues. This sequence joins TRBV19 and TRBJ1-1; no firm D call. The clonotype was recovered from a human donor in good health. Some clones in this sample may be carry-over from other donors' samples. The sequencing sample was made of PBMCs. The DNA of the CDR3 is TGTGCCAGTAGTATCGGGATCTCTGGGACTGAAGCTTTCTTT. Amino acid sequence: CASSIGISGTEAFF.